The T cell receptor (beta chain) under discussion was sequenced for a study of T cells in localized non-small cell lung cancer. Findings of the study overall: For the top 100 tumor clones, a median about 50 also appeared in adjacent lung.

Regarding this clone: Its antigen is undetermined.

Profiling relied on immunoSEQ multiplex PCR, and the TCRdb table lists in-frame clones only, not all of them. The repertoire consists of about 29,000 clones, with roughly 87% occurring once and the leading ten covering under 7%. This clonotype originated in a male donor aged 60 or over with stage I lung adenocarcinoma. Sequencing was performed on peripheral blood, taken before any cancer treatment.

CDR3 DNA sequence: TGTGCCAGCAGCCCGACCTGGGCCAACGTCCTGACTTTC. Translation gives CASSPTWANVLTF. This rearrangement joins TRBV7-2 to TRBJ2-6; D gene unclear. Germline V gene lookup returns CDR1 SGHTA and CDR2 FQGNSA. The CDR3 length is 13 residues. V was shortened by 5 bases and J by 5 bases, with 7 bases between the two germline ends.